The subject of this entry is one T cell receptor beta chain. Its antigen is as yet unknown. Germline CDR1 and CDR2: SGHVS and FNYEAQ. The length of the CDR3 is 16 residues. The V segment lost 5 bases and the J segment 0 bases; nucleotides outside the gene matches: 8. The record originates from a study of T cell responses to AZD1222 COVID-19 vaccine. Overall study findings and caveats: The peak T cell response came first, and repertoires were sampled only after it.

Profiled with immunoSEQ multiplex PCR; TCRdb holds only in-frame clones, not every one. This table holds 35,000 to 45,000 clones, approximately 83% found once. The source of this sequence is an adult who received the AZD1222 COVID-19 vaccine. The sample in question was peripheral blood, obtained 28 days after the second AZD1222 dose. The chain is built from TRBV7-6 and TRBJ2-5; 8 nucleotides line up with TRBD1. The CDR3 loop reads CASSLQTGVYQETQYF. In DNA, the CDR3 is TGTGCCAGCAGCCTACAGACAGGGGTGTACCAAGAGACCCAGTACTTC.